Included here is one T cell receptor (beta chain) sequence, with context. The data were taken from a study of T cell repertoires in cytomegalovirus infection. The germline V gene encodes CDR1 SQVTM and CDR2 ANQGSEA. The V gene end was trimmed by 5 bases and the J gene end by 7 bases; junction bases not matched to a gene: 9. The CDR3 has 13 residues. TCRdb reprocessed the reads via MiXCR and lists one record per CDR3 protein. The table shows 150,000 to 200,000 distinct CDR3 sequences, with roughly 9% occurring only once. The sequence came from a human donor in good health (CMV status not recorded). Some clones in this sample may be carry-over from other donors' samples. V is TRBV29-1 and J is TRBJ1-2, with 8 positions matching TRBD1. Source material: PBMCs. The CDR3 protein is CSVMLGTGGGYTF. DNA for the CDR3: TGCAGCGTTATGCTCGGGACAGGAGGTGGCTACACCTTC.